The T cell receptor (beta chain) under discussion was sequenced for a study of PD-1 blockade in mismatch repair-deficient tumors. Sequencing was performed with immunoSEQ multiplex PCR; in TCRdb, only in-frame clones are kept and a portion is missing. The sample has 75,000 to 85,000 clones, 81% seen once. Points on this clone: Its antigen remains unidentified.

The germline V gene has CDR1 SNHLY and CDR2 FYNNEI. The CDR3 has 14 amino acids. The V and J ends lost 5 bases and 2 bases, in that order; junction bases with no gene match: 4. Points from the study as a whole: Tumor-resident clones, often undetectable pretreatment in blood, expanded then contracted after pembrolizumab.

The rearrangement links TRBV2 to TRBJ2-7; 9 bases are a match to TRBD1. This material consisted of peripheral blood, taken 12 weeks after starting pembrolizumab. This sequence was found in an adult with mismatch repair-deficient cancer. CDR3 protein: CASSPGTGTYEQYF. As DNA, the CDR3 is TGTGCCAGCAGTCCCGGGACAGGGACCTACGAGCAGTACTTC.